What follows are 2 T cell receptor beta chains derived from one specimen sequenced in a study of cytomegalovirus exposure and HLA in healthy donors. The PCR used 60 Vbeta and 13 Jbeta primers. The method was immunoSEQ multiplex PCR; TCRdb's version includes in-frame clones alone and lacks a portion of them. This sample has 150,000 to 200,000 clones, with roughly 80% found just once. The sample comprised PBMCs. The receptors come from a boy aged 2 to 9 in good health and CMV-seronegative.

This clone came up once. This chain uses TRBV5-4 with TRBJ2-2, with 7 bases fitting TRBD2. Unmatched junction bases numbered 8, after V lost 2 bases and J lost 4 bases. Germline V lookup: CDR1 SGHNT, CDR2 YYREEE (reference sequence). The CDR3 is 16 residues long. The DNA for the CDR3 is TGTGCCAGCAGCTTCTTGCGGGAGCGTTCCACCGGGGAGCTGTTTTTT. The encoded protein is CASSFLRERSTGELFF.

V and J are TRBV4-1 and TRBJ2-3, with 12 positions matching TRBD2. V lost 3 bases to trimming and J lost 3 bases; unmatched junction nucleotides: 4. This CDR3 spans 16 amino acids. Germline-derived CDR1 and CDR2 are MGHRA and YSYEKL. CDR3 protein: CASSQTSGSGTDTQYF. Written as DNA, the CDR3 is TGCGCCAGCAGCCAGACTAGCGGGAGTGGTACAGATACGCAGTATTTT.